Each of the 26 T cell receptor beta chains below was sequenced from the same sample in a study of response to subunit inactivated influenza vaccine. TCRdb passed the RT-PCR reads through MiXCR, listing each CDR3 protein once. The sample records around 760,000 distinct CDR3 sequences, around 14% being singletons. Sample: PBMCs from blood, taken about 14 days before vaccination. The receptors here all came from a man in his forties or fifties who received an inactivated influenza vaccine.

This clonotype appeared many times. J is TRBJ2-2 and V is TRBV4-3; either TRBD1 or TRBD2 may supply D (5 bases each). V was shortened by 4 bases and J by 1 base, with 13 bases between the two germline ends. Germline V gives CDR1 LGHNA, CDR2 YSLEER. CDR3 size: 16 residues. CDR3: CASSRDPGRNTGELFF. The CDR3 region has the DNA TGCGCCAGCAGCCGAGACCCGGGACGGAACACCGGGGAGCTGTTTTTT.

The rearrangement uses TRBV28 and TRBJ2-7; TRBD1 might be the D (5 bases). V was shortened by 0 bases and J by 0 bases, with 12 bases between the two germline ends. Germline values: CDR1 MDHEN, CDR2 SYDVKM. This CDR3 region has 16 residues. CDR3 in amino acids: CASSLWRTRTSYEQYF. The CDR3, as DNA: TGTGCCAGCAGTTTATGGAGGACAAGGACCTCCTACGAGCAGTACTTC.

This clonotype was seen at least ten times. V gene TRBV11-2 combines with J gene TRBJ2-2; unclear D gene. CDR3 length equals 11 residues. From germline, CDR1 is SGHAT and CDR2 FQNNGV. Between the trimmed V and J ends, which lost 4 bases and 7 bases, there was a span of 4 bases. This CDR3 is CASSSFGELFF. DNA of the CDR3: TGTGCCAGCAGCTCATTCGGGGAGCTGTTTTTT.

V is TRBV28 and J is TRBJ2-3; D is unclear. V was trimmed by 5 bases and J by 4 bases, leaving 19 bases between them. The germline gives CDR1 MDHEN, CDR2 SYDVKM. CDR3 length equals 16 residues. CDR3 protein: CASSTRYEDGSDTQYF. The CDR3 DNA sequence: TGTGCCAGCAGTACCAGATACGAGGATGGTTCAGATACGCAGTATTTT.

J is TRBJ2-2 and V is TRBV12-3 or TRBV12-4, with D hard to call. The CDR3 contains 13 residues. Trimming cost V 5 bases and J 2 bases, with 6 bases left between them. CDR3 protein: CASSPDNTGELFF. In nucleotides, the CDR3 is TGTGCCAGCAGTCCCGACAACACCGGGGAGCTGTTTTTT.

J is TRBJ2-7 and V is TRBV11-2; 8 nucleotides match TRBD2. The CDR3 length is 17 residues. Germline V CDR1 and CDR2: SGHAT, FQNNGV. J was trimmed by 5 bases and V by 0 bases; bases with no gene match: 12. CDR3 sequence (DNA): TGTGCCAGCAGCTTAGAGGAGTCTAGCGGGTGGGTAAACGAGCAGTACTTC. Translated: CASSLEESSGWVNEQYF.

The J gene is TRBJ1-2, the V gene TRBV7-2; possibly TRBD1 for D (5 bases). Germline-derived CDR1 and CDR2 are SGHTA and FQGNSA. CDR3 size: 15 residues. Between the trimmed V and J ends, which lost 2 bases and 2 bases, there was a span of 12 bases. CDR3 nucleotide sequence: TGTGCCAGCAGCTTATCCCAGGGATCCAACTATGGCTACACCTTC. This translates into CASSLSQGSNYGYTF.

In this sample, this clonotype turned up a few times. J is TRBJ2-1 and V is TRBV20-1; 8 bases map to TRBD2. This CDR3 spans 15 amino acids. The germline V gene has CDR1 DFQATT and CDR2 SNEGSKA (reference sequence). The V segment lost 3 bases and the J segment 5 bases; nucleotides outside the gene matches: 9. As DNA, the CDR3 is TGCAGTGCTAGTCGCCTAGCGGGTCGCGACAATGAGCAGTTCTTC. It is translated as CSASRLAGRDNEQFF.

The chain recombines TRBV12-3 or TRBV12-4 with TRBJ2-3; the D gene is possibly TRBD2 (6 bases). The CDR3 has 15 residues. V was trimmed by 4 bases and J by 1 base, leaving 12 bases between them. The CDR3: CASSYSGGGTDTQYF. The CDR3 DNA reads TGTGCCAGCAGTTACTCGGGCGGGGGCACAGATACGCAGTATTTT.

The chain couples TRBV10-3 to TRBJ2-5; TRBD2 agrees at 7 bases. The length of the CDR3 is 14 residues. V shed 3 bases, J shed 1 base, and the junction held 2 bases outside the gene matches. Germline V gene lookup returns CDR1 ENHRY and CDR2 SYGVKD. CDR3 loop: CAISEREGQETQYF. CDR3 DNA sequence: TGTGCCATCAGTGAAAGGGAGGGCCAAGAGACCCAGTACTTC.

This chain links TRBV11-2 with TRBJ2-5; D might be TRBD1 or TRBD2, each matching 5 bases. V was pared by 0 bases and J by 1 base, with 18 bases between. The CDR3 consists of 18 residues. CDR1 and CDR2 from the germline V gene are SGHAT and FQNNGV. CDR3 nucleotide sequence: TGTGCCAGCAGCTTAGATGGGGGACCCTGGCAGGGCCAAGAGACCCAGTACTTC. It specifies CASSLDGGPWQGQETQYF.

This clonotype was observed many times. V usage is TRBV12-3 or TRBV12-4 and J usage is TRBJ2-6; D call uncertain. V was cut by 6 bases and J by 0 bases, with 12 bases left in between. This CDR3 contains 16 residues. In DNA form, the CDR3 reads TGTGCCAGCAGCTCCACACCCGGCTCTGGGGCCAACGTCCTGACTTTC. This encodes CASSSTPGSGANVLTF.

This clonotype came up many times. This sequence joins TRBV7-2 and TRBJ1-2; D ambiguous. Looked up from germline, CDR1 is SGHTA and CDR2 is FQGNSA. The CDR3 has 13 residues. V gave up 3 bases and J gave up 8 bases, with 13 bases separating them. The CDR3 spells CASSFGGGPGYTF. In DNA form, the CDR3 reads TGTGCCAGCAGCTTCGGAGGAGGACCCGGCTACACCTTC.

This chain uses TRBV21-1 with TRBJ2-1; TRBD1 was called by the table and not checked on the DNA. TRBV21-1 is a recognized pseudogene. This CDR3 contains 14 residues. CDR3 in DNA: TGTGCCAGCAGCACGAGGGACAGCCACAATGAGCAGTTCTTC. Translation gives CASSTRDSHNEQFF.

This clonotype was counted a few times. V usage is TRBV10-3 and J usage is TRBJ2-2; 7 bases agree with TRBD1. Germline V gene data show CDR1 as ENHRY and CDR2 as SYGVKD. This CDR3 is 15 amino acids long. The V and J ends lost 5 bases and 3 bases, in that order; junction bases with no gene match: 6. Written as DNA, the CDR3 is TGTGCCATCAGTTCGGACAGGTTCGACACCGGGGAGCTGTTTTTT. As protein: CAISSDRFDTGELFF.

This clonotype was observed at least ten times. J is TRBJ1-1 and V is TRBV5-5; 12 bases map to TRBD1. From germline, CDR1 is SGHKS and CDR2 YYEKEE (reference sequence). CDR3 length: 16 residues. V shed 4 bases and J 0 bases; nucleotides not matched to a gene: 4. The chain's CDR3 is CASSPGQGALNTEAFF. CDR3 in DNA: TGTGCCAGCAGCCCGGGACAGGGGGCTCTGAACACTGAAGCTTTCTTT. The full variable domain, its missing parts supplied by reference TRBV5-5 and TRBJ1-1, is DAGVTQSPTHLIKTRGQQVTLRCSPISGHKSVSWYQQVLGQGPQFIFQYYEKEERGRGNFPDRFSARQFPNYSSELNVNALLLGDSALYLCASSPGQGALNTEAFFGQGTRLTVV.

This clonotype was observed many times. This chain joins TRBV5-1 and TRBJ2-1, with 7 bases matching TRBD2. The V segment lost 2 bases and the J segment 8 bases; nucleotides outside the gene matches: 4. Per the germline V gene, CDR1 is SGHRS and CDR2 is YFSETQ. This CDR3 comprises 13 residues. The CDR3 region is CASSLTSVDEQFF. The CDR3 DNA follows: TGCGCCAGCAGCTTAACTAGCGTGGATGAGCAGTTCTTC. Together with reference TRBV5-1 and TRBJ2-1, the CDR3 gives the full variable domain: KAGVTQTPRYLIKTRGQQVTLSCSPISGHRSVSWYQQTPGQGLQFLFEYFSETQRNKGNFPGRFSGRQFSNSRSEMNVSTLELGDSALYLCASSLTSVDEQFFGPGTRLTVL.

This chain links TRBV10-3 with TRBJ2-3; the match to TRBD2 covers 10 bases. The CDR3 consists of 15 residues. V was pared by 10 bases and J by 3 bases, with 10 bases of the junction left unmatched. Germline V gene lookup returns CDR1 ENHRY and CDR2 SYGVKD. This CDR3 reads CATNPAGGPTDTQYF. The CDR3 DNA follows: TGTGCCACAAACCCAGCGGGAGGGCCGACAGATACGCAGTATTTT.

This sequence joins TRBV6-1 and TRBJ2-3; either TRBD1 or TRBD2 may supply D (5 bases each). Germline V gene sequence: CDR1 MNHNS, CDR2 SASEGT. Between the trimmed V and J ends, which lost 5 bases and 0 bases, there was a span of 15 bases. There are 16 residues in the CDR3. Here the CDR3 reads CASSTTGTVSTDTQYF. Here the CDR3 DNA reads TGTGCCAGCAGTACCACCGGGACGGTCAGCACAGATACGCAGTATTTT.

The chain employs TRBV20-1 and TRBJ2-1; no clear D gene. The V and J ends lost 1 base and 4 bases respectively, with 11 bases between them. CDR3 length equals 14 residues. Germline values: CDR1 DFQATT, CDR2 SNEGSKA (reference sequence). The CDR3 region has the DNA TGCAGTGCTAGAGTTCGCGGAGTATACAATGAGCAGTTCTTC. Protein sequence: CSARVRGVYNEQFF.

V and J are TRBV12-3 or TRBV12-4 and TRBJ1-1; D gene ambiguous. V gave up 6 bases and J gave up 4 bases, with 12 bases separating them. The CDR3 is 13 residues long. CDR3 sequence reads: CASSTNLITEAFF. For the CDR3, the DNA is TGTGCCAGCAGCACCAATCTGATCACTGAAGCTTTCTTT.

This clonotype was detected a few times. The rearrangement uses TRBV5-5 and TRBJ2-7; D is possibly TRBD1 or TRBD2 (5 bases each). This CDR3 is built from 15 residues. The germline V gene has CDR1 SGHKS and CDR2 YYEKEE (reference sequence). The ends were cut back, 0 bases at V and 4 bases at J, with 14 bases in the middle. Here the CDR3 reads CASSLAVIREYEQYF. CDR3 DNA: TGTGCCAGCAGCTTGGCTGTGATCAGGGAGTACGAGCAGTACTTC.

The chain has TRBV15 and TRBJ1-6, with unresolved D. The germline V gene encodes CDR1 LNHNV and CDR2 YYDKDF (reference sequence). The CDR3 contains 16 residues. V lost 4 bases and J lost 5, with 15 bases in between. This CDR3 is CATSTDILRNNSPLHF. CDR3 DNA: TGTGCCACCAGCACCGACATCCTGAGAAATAATTCACCCCTCCACTTT.

This clonotype turned up a few times. The chain combines TRBV11-2 with TRBJ1-6; a weak D match, TRBD1 (6 bases). CDR3 size: 15 residues. Trimming took off 5 bases at V and 9 bases at J, with 17 bases between the two ends. Germline V gene lookup returns CDR1 SGHAT and CDR2 FQNNGV. CDR3 amino acids: CASSARDRGGSPLHF. The CDR3, as DNA: TGTGCCAGCAGCGCCCGGGACCGAGGGGGTTCACCCCTCCACTTT.

This chain uses TRBV10-3 with TRBJ2-1, with 9 bases aligning to TRBD2. Germline-derived CDR1 and CDR2 are ENHRY and SYGVKD. J was trimmed by 9 bases and V by 3 bases; bases with no gene match: 12. The CDR3 runs to 16 residues. The CDR3 loop is CAISDPGAGGGSEQFF. As DNA, the CDR3 is TGTGCCATCAGTGACCCAGGTGCGGGAGGGGGAAGTGAGCAGTTCTTC.

This clonotype has more than one count but fewer than ten. The V and J genes are TRBV5-1 and TRBJ2-1; D not resolved. V was clipped by 4 bases and J by 6 bases, with 20 bases between them. This CDR3 is 16 amino acids long. Germline loops: CDR1 SGHRS, CDR2 YFSETQ. The CDR3, as DNA: TGCGCCAGCAGCCCCCAAGGGCAGCCTAATTCCAATGAGCAGTTCTTC. Protein: CASSPQGQPNSNEQFF. Full variable domain (rest looked up from reference TRBV5-1 and TRBJ2-1): KAGVTQTPRYLIKTRGQQVTLSCSPISGHRSVSWYQQTPGQGLQFLFEYFSETQRNKGNFPGRFSGRQFSNSRSEMNVSTLELGDSALYLCASSPQGQPNSNEQFFGPGTRLTVL.